Reported below is one TCR beta chain. The antigen remains undetermined. Treatment noted: some 20 received Ad26.COV2.S at low or high dose, single or two shots; roughly five received placebo; per-sample allocation not given. The samples were gathered on day 63 after the first injection of vaccine or placebo. Recruitment in Boston yielded a donor of adult age, 18-55 years. The sample originates from a study of Ad26.COV2.S vaccination and SARS-CoV-2 variants. Study at large: Enrolled in COV1001, the donor was in the Ad26.COV2.S trial arm, which received the vaccine. The vaccine Ad26.COV2.S was put into the muscle once, or twice with 56 days between.

The CDR3 consists of 16 residues. The data were produced by immunoSEQ multiplex PCR, yet TCRdb's version contains in-frame clones alone and is incomplete. In the table there are around 380,000 clones, roughly nine tenths of which are singletons. General study points: Spike-specific TCR breadth in vaccine recipients exceeded that seen in placebo recipients.

The chain uses TRBV21-1 and TRBJ1-5. TRBV21-1 counts as a pseudogene. The source of this sequence is a person between 18 and 65 years old who received the Ad26.COV2.S COVID-19 vaccine or a placebo. The sample in question was peripheral blood, obtained in a trial of Ad26.COV2.S vaccine versus placebo. This CDR3 reads CASSKAYGARNQPQHF. The CDR3 nucleotides read TGTGCCAGCAGCAAAGCATACGGGGCACGCAATCAGCCCCAGCATTTT.